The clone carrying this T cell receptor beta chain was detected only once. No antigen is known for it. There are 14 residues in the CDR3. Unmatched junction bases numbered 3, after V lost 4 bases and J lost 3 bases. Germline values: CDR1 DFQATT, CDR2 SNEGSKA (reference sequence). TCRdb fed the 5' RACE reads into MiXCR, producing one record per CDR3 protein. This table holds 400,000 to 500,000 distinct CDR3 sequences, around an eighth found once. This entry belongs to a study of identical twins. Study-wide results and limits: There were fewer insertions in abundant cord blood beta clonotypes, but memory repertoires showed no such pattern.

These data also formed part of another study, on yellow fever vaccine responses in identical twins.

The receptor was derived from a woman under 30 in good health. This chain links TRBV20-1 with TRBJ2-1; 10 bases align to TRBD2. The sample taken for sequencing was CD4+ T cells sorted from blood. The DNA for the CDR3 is TGCAGTGCTACCGGGACTAGCGACTACAATGAGCAGTTCTTC. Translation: CSATGTSDYNEQFF.